The clone carrying this T cell receptor (beta chain) was observed a handful of times. Its antigen is not identified. This sample is part of a study of CD8+ T cells in alopecia areata. Trimming cost V 4 bases and J 0 bases, with 10 bases left between them. Germline assignment: CDR1 SGHDT and CDR2 YYEEEE. CDR3 length: 14 residues. Study outcomes and limitations: For baseline CD8+ expansion, any link to response stays uncertain with one nonresponder.

Treatment noted: oral pan-JAK inhibitor, 5-10 mg twice daily. Isolated RNA was reverse transcribed into cDNA used as the sequencing template. Sequencing used immunoSEQ multiplex PCR; TCRdb keeps in-frame clones, though not all of them. The sample consists of some 200,000 clones, approximately 56% of them appearing once. The source is a human donor with alopecia areata. This specimen was CD4+ T cells sorted from blood, taken at week 4, from a patient treated with tofacitinib. The chain has TRBV5-6 and TRBJ2-5, with a possible D match to TRBD2 (6 bases). The CDR3 coding sequence is TGTGCCAGCAGCGCGACTAGTAACCAAGAGACCCAGTACTTC. It specifies CASSATSNQETQYF.